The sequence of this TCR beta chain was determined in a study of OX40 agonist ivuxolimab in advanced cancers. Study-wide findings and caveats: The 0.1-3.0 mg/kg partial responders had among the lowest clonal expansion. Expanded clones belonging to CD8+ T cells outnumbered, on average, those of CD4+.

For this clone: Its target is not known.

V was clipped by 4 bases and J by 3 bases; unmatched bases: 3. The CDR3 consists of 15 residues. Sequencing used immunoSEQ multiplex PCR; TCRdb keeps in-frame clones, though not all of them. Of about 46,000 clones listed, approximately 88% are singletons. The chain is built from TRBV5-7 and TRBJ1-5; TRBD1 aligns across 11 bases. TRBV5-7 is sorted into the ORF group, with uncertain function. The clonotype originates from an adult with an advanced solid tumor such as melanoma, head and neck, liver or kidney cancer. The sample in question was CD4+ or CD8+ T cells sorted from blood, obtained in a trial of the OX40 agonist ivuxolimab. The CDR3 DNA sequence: TGTGCCAGCAGCCGGACAGGGGGCATCAATCAGCCCCAGCATTTT. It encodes CASSRTGGINQPQHF.